These 15 T cell receptor beta chains share one sample of origin, sequenced in a study of cytomegalovirus exposure and HLA in healthy donors. PCR employed 60 Vbeta and 13 Jbeta primers. The table came from immunoSEQ multiplex PCR; TCRdb's copy has only in-frame clones and leaves some out. The sample gives over 50,000 clones, approximately 88% of which show up once; about 1.6% is in the top ten. Material: PBMCs. These receptor sequences come from a man aged 30-40 years in good health and CMV-seropositive.

The chain combines TRBV28 with TRBJ2-1, with 12 bases lining up with TRBD2. This CDR3 region has 22 residues. V lost 7 bases to trimming and J lost 2 bases; unmatched junction nucleotides: 24. CDR1 MDHEN and CDR2 SYDVKM come from the germline V gene. As DNA, the CDR3 is TGTGCCAGCACCATGCCCCTCCGGGGGCTAGCGGGAGGGGTAATAACCTACAATGAGCAGTTCTTC. Protein product: CASTMPLRGLAGGVITYNEQFF.

The CDR3 region is CASSPPGMNTGELFF. In DNA, the CDR3 is TGTGCCAGCAGTCCCCCCGGGATGAACACCGGGGAGCTGTTTTTT. The chain combines TRBV6-6 with TRBJ2-2, with D possibly being TRBD2 (5 bases). V gave up 5 bases and J gave up 1 base, with 11 bases separating them. The CDR3 has 15 residues. CDR1 MNHNY and CDR2 SVGAGI come from the germline V gene (reference sequence).

The genes are TRBV19 and TRBJ1-5; tentatively, D is TRBD1 (6 bases). Germline V gene lookup returns CDR1 LNHDA and CDR2 SQIVND (reference sequence). The CDR3 totals 17 residues. V was pared by 2 bases and J by 5 bases, with 19 bases between. CDR3 bases: TGTGCCAGTAGTATACGGGGCGTAACAGGGAGCCATCAGCCCCAGCATTTT. Translation: CASSIRGVTGSHQPQHF.

The chain has TRBV5-4 and TRBJ2-7; TRBD2 matches 12 bases. The CDR3 has 16 amino acids. CDR1 is SGHNT and CDR2 is YYREEE in the germline V gene (reference sequence). J lost 7 bases, V lost 0 bases, and 8 bases had no gene match. CDR3 DNA: TGTGCCAGCAGCTTGGGACTAGCGGGAGCGGGTGGGGAGCAGTACTTC. Its translation is CASSLGLAGAGGEQYF.

The rearrangement uses TRBV9 and TRBJ2-3, with D maybe TRBD2 (5 bases). CDR1 SGDLS and CDR2 YYNGEE come from the germline V gene. The germline V and J ends were trimmed by 0 bases and 5 bases, with 16 bases remaining between them. The length of the CDR3 is 16 residues. CDR3: CASSVEREREEDTQYF. The CDR3, as DNA: TGTGCCAGCAGCGTAGAACGGGAAAGGGAAGAAGATACGCAGTATTTT.

This chain uses TRBV5-1 with TRBJ1-3; D might be TRBD1 (6 bases). The CDR3 length is 13 residues. Germline CDR1 SGHRS, CDR2 YFSETQ. V lost 7 bases and J lost 0, with 8 bases in between. CDR3 nucleotide sequence: TGCGCCAGCCAGGGGTACTCTGGAAACACCATATATTTT. Its protein is CASQGYSGNTIYF.

J is TRBJ2-7 and V is TRBV14; D uncertain. Germline V gene lookup returns CDR1 SGHDN and CDR2 FVKESK. Trimming shortened V by 4 bases and J by 3 bases, and 7 bases separated the two germline ends. The CDR3 loop spans 12 amino acids. CDR3 residues: CASSLTGYEQYF. The CDR3 region has the DNA TGTGCCAGCAGCCTGACTGGCTACGAGCAGTACTTC.

The chain recombines TRBV6-1 with TRBJ2-7; 8 bases agree with TRBD2. The CDR3 has 16 residues. Looked up from germline, CDR1 is MNHNS and CDR2 is SASEGT. Trimming at V came to 2 bases and at J to 4 bases, leaving 10 bases not matched to a gene. The DNA of the CDR3 is TGTGCCAGCAGTGAATTTCGGACTAGCCTCAATTACGAGCAGTACTTC. Its translation: CASSEFRTSLNYEQYF.

The chain combines TRBV5-4 with TRBJ2-1; possibly TRBD1 for D (6 bases). V gave up 3 bases and J gave up 1 base, with 11 bases separating them. Germline CDR1 and CDR2: SGHNT and YYREEE (reference sequence). The CDR3 totals 15 residues. The CDR3: CASSSRTASYNEQFF. The CDR3 nucleotides read TGTGCCAGCAGCTCCCGGACAGCGTCCTACAATGAGCAGTTCTTC.

This chain connects TRBV29-1 to TRBJ1-1; maybe TRBD1 (6 bases). With 0 bases removed from V and 10 bases from J, the gap between germline ends came to 12 bases. The length of the CDR3 is 12 residues. Germline CDR1 reads SQVTM; CDR2 reads ANQGSEA. CDR3 region: CSVEEGGRGAFF. DNA of the CDR3: TGCAGCGTTGAAGAGGGGGGGCGGGGAGCTTTCTTT.

The chain carries TRBV7-2 and TRBJ1-4, with a possible D match to TRBD1 (5 bases). Germline assignment: CDR1 SGHTA and CDR2 FQGNSA. This CDR3 is 13 amino acids long. V was trimmed by 1 base and J by 7 bases, leaving 7 bases between them. CDR3 in DNA: TGTGCCAGCAGCTTAGACAGGCGTGAAAAACTGTTTTTT. Its protein is CASSLDRREKLFF.

The chain uses TRBV2 and TRBJ1-2; 9 positions agree with TRBD1. The V gene's germline CDR1 is SNHLY and CDR2 FYNNEI. This CDR3 comprises 13 residues. The V segment lost 6 bases and the J segment 4 bases; nucleotides outside the gene matches: 3. The CDR3 DNA follows: TGTGCCAGCAGCCCGGACAGGGGCTATGGCTACACCTTC. Translating gives CASSPDRGYGYTF.

This clone was seen just once. The genes are TRBV9 and TRBJ1-1, with D perhaps TRBD1 (5 bases). From germline, CDR1 is SGDLS and CDR2 YYNGEE. The CDR3 runs to 16 residues. The ends were cut back, 4 bases at V and 4 bases at J, with 20 bases in the middle. Written as DNA, the CDR3 is TGTGCCAGCAGCCCCGGAATTGGGGGGGGATCCACTGAAGCTTTCTTT. It is translated as CASSPGIGGGSTEAFF.

This clone was counted a single time. The chain couples TRBV7-8 to TRBJ2-1, with 8 bases fitting TRBD2. CDR1 and CDR2 from the germline V gene are SGHVS and FQNEAQ. With V trimmed by 2 bases and J by 1 base, 4 bases remained unmatched. The CDR3 length is 16 residues. This CDR3 is CASSLSRGGSYNEQFF. The CDR3 coding sequence is TGTGCCAGCAGCTTATCCCGGGGGGGGTCCTACAATGAGCAGTTCTTC.

The gene calls are TRBV5-1 and TRBJ2-1, with 11 nucleotides matching TRBD2. CDR3 length equals 15 residues. Germline V gene data show CDR1 as SGHRS and CDR2 as YFSETQ. V lost 4 bases, J lost 5 bases, and 5 bases stayed unmatched. The CDR3 DNA reads TGCGCCAGCAGCCCGGGACTAGCGGCTGACAATGAGCAGTTCTTC. Translated, it gives CASSPGLAADNEQFF.